This T cell receptor beta chain was retrieved from a study of glioma-infiltrating T cells after dendritic cell vaccination (dated by TCRdb to between 2015 and 2016). For the study in its entirety: A cohort of some 15 glioblastoma patients from Phase I and II dendritic cell vaccination trials was included, of whom 9 were newly diagnosed and 6 had recurrent disease. In glioblastoma patients vaccinated with dendritic cells, deep sequencing of TCR beta CDR3 regions served to measure tumor-infiltrating lymphocyte content and to compare repertoires between tumor and blood. The vaccine consisted of monocyte-derived dendritic cells cultured less than nine days with IL-4 and GM-CSF, then pulsed overnight with autologous tumor lysate. Survival after dendritic cell vaccination was correlated with TCR sequencing metrics, such as TIL content and the overlap between tumor and blood repertoires. Patients received three intradermal dendritic cell vaccine injections at biweekly intervals in the arm below the axilla. Patients received autologous tumor lysate-pulsed dendritic cell vaccination between about 2003 and 2012.

TCRB CDR3 regions were amplified from roughly 1.8 ug genomic DNA, or all available DNA if less, using the immunoSEQ assay. For multiplex PCR, 60 forward primers for TCR V beta segments and 13 reverse primers for J beta segments were used. To estimate the number of reads per starting template, synthetic control templates were added to each sample at limiting dilution. Sequencing produced 87 bp reads on the Illumina HiSeq System. Under the source paper's analysis protocol: PCR and sequencing errors were removed by merging closely related sequences with a nearest neighbor algorithm. TCR overlap was defined as the percentage of unique tumor TCR beta sequences that were also present in the same patient's peripheral blood. TCRdb carries this immuneACCESS record with in-frame sequences only. Its versions omit some clonotypes, under half of them owing to an unresolved V gene in the studies checked, with the rest unexplained. The V and J calls and clone size were taken over from that table, and D and trimming were inferred from the DNA. The table for this sample lists about 82,000 clones; about 90% of them were counted only once. The top ten hold roughly 3.1% of the sample.

Findings and caveats that apply to the study as a whole: TCR clonality showed no direct relationship with survival, which suggests that a diverse polyclonal response may matter. After dendritic cell vaccination, a higher estimated pretreatment TIL content predicted longer time to progression and overall survival. The three-group TCR overlap response model was described as speculative and requiring prospective validation. The cohort was small and heterogeneous, with few patients having full blood and tumor sets and even fewer initial-recurrent tumor pairs.

Patients were selected for having adequate residual fresh-frozen tumor tissue and more than two years of available survival data. An isocitrate dehydrogenase mutation was not carried by any of the glioblastoma patients, although molecular status was otherwise variable. PBMC collection took place before vaccination, two weeks after the third vaccination, and at tumor progression if progression occurred. The Qiagen DNeasy Blood extraction Kit was used to extract genomic DNA. Worth noting for this clone: No antigen is known for it. Nothing much larger sits one base from this clone, and base qualities are not available.

This specimen was blood, taken before dendritic cell vaccination. The receptor was derived from a human donor with glioblastoma.

The CDR3 region: CASSSAAGGRMEQYF. The nucleotides read TGCGCCAGCAGCTCGGCGGCGGGGGGGAGGATGGAGCAGTACTTC. This chain is built from TRBV5-1 and TRBJ2-7; 9 bases in between match TRBD2. V is trimmed back by 3 bases and J by 7 bases, and the junction contains 11 bases that no gene match accounts for. The CDR3 starts with the cysteine, ends with the phenylalanine, and has 15 residues. Only CDR3 DNA is held: 45 bases, read in frame from base 1. The germline V gene specifies SGHRS as CDR1 and YFSETQ as CDR2.